A single T cell receptor (beta chain) is shown here with its context. Its antigen is not known. The data derive from a study of glioma-infiltrating T cells. Study-wide context: Dexamethasone exposure before glioma surgery was limited to six or fewer days. Roughly 990,000 peripheral T cells were targeted at roughly 4.5- to 11-fold coverage.

General observations from the study: Signature shared blood CDR3 motifs were enriched in low-divergence and depleted in high-divergence patients. Non-neoplastic patients had below-expected tissue-blood divergence, while all gliomas exceeded expectation.

The V and J ends lost 5 bases and 8 bases, in that order; junction bases with no gene match: 9. Germline CDR1 reads LNHDA; CDR2 reads SQIVND (reference sequence). CDR3 length equals 15 residues. Using RNA template, CDR3s of TCR alpha and beta were amplified with iRepertoire arm-PCR. MiXCR, run by TCRdb on the multiplex PCR reads, gives a single entry per CDR3 protein. The sample holds approximately 400,000 distinct CDR3 sequences, less than 50% seen once. The rearrangement uses TRBV19 and TRBJ1-6, with 7 nucleotides matching TRBD1. This clonotype was sampled from a human donor with low-grade glioma or glioblastoma, undergoing nonglioma brain surgery, or in good health (not recorded which). Sequenced input: glioma tissue, nonneoplastic brain tissue, or PBMCs (not recorded which). CDR3 residues: CASSFWTGPDSPLHF. The CDR3 DNA sequence: TGTGCCAGTAGTTTTTGGACAGGACCGGATTCACCCCTCCACTTT.